The next 29 T cell receptor beta chains were all read from a single sample in a study of blood T cells in healthy people across ages (dated by TCRdb to about 2015). Receptors were amplified or captured by 5' RACE. Sequencer: Illumina HiSeq 2500. The second PCR ran for roughly 7 to 11 cycles and used a J-beta primer mix along with a sample-barcoded 5' primer. TCRdb reran the public reads through fastp at Q25 and MiXCR, keeping productive beta chains. Rows merge per CDR3 protein into single entries with the most common DNA and genes. The sample records some 1.4 million distinct CDR3 sequences, 40% to 50% of which are singletons. The ten largest make up approximately 7.9% of the sample. Sequencing was performed on blood. These receptors all stem from a woman aged 18-29 years in good health.

CDR3 DNA: TGTGCCAGCAGTTACCTCGGACAGCGCTTGAACACTGAAGCTTTCTTT. Protein: CASSYLGQRLNTEAFF. This chain uses TRBV6-5 with TRBJ1-1, with D maybe TRBD1 (6 bases). The CDR3 loop spans 16 amino acids. Per germline, CDR1 MNHEY and CDR2 SVGAGI. V was pared by 2 bases and J by 0 bases, with 13 bases between.

The rearrangement uses TRBV6-5 and TRBJ1-5; 7 bases are shared with TRBD1. J lost 0 bases, V lost 6 bases, and 11 bases had no gene match. This CDR3 is built from 17 residues. Germline-derived CDR1 and CDR2 are MNHEY and SVGAGI. The CDR3 DNA reads TGTGCCAGCAGGTTAGGGACAGAGACCTATAGCAATCAGCCCCAGCATTTT. It encodes CASRLGTETYSNQPQHF.

The V call is TRBV4-1, the J call TRBJ2-7, with TRBD2 as a possible D gene (7 bases). Germline V gene sequence: CDR1 MGHRA, CDR2 YSYEKL. The CDR3 extends over 15 amino acids. V lost 0 bases, J lost 7 bases, and 16 bases lay in between. The CDR3 protein is CASSQEGGEGGEQYF. The CDR3 nucleotides read TGCGCCAGCAGCCAAGAAGGGGGGGAGGGTGGTGAGCAGTACTTC.

This clonotype was seen more than once but under ten times. The J gene is TRBJ2-1, the V gene TRBV20-1; the match to TRBD2 covers 16 bases. V shed 0 bases and J 8 bases; nucleotides not matched to a gene: 10. The germline V gene has CDR1 DFQATT and CDR2 SNEGSKA (reference sequence). This CDR3 comprises 18 residues. The chain's CDR3 is CSARDQGTSGRGGDEQFF. The CDR3 coding sequence is TGCAGTGCTAGAGATCAAGGGACTAGCGGGAGGGGAGGCGATGAGCAGTTCTTC.

This clonotype was counted at least ten times. This rearrangement joins TRBV5-1 to TRBJ2-1; the match to TRBD2 covers 15 bases. V was pared by 4 bases and J by 7 bases, with 9 bases of the junction left unmatched. The CDR3 length is 17 residues. Germline V gene sequence: CDR1 SGHRS, CDR2 YFSETQ. The CDR3 coding sequence is TGCGCCAGCAGCACAAGGACTAGCGGGAGGGAGAGGAATGAGCAGTTCTTC. Encoded protein: CASSTRTSGRERNEQFF. The whole variable domain, filled in from reference TRBV5-1 and TRBJ2-1, reads KAGVTQTPRYLIKTRGQQVTLSCSPISGHRSVSWYQQTPGQGLQFLFEYFSETQRNKGNFPGRFSGRQFSNSRSEMNVSTLELGDSALYLCASSTRTSGRERNEQFFGPGTRLTVL.

CDR3 nucleotides: TGTGCCAGCAGCGTATGGGCGGGGGGTAGGGAAGAGACCCAGTACTTC. Protein product: CASSVWAGGREETQYF. The chain carries TRBV9 and TRBJ2-5, with 8 bases aligning to TRBD2. The CDR3 has 16 amino acids. Germline lookup yields CDR1 SGDLS and CDR2 YYNGEE. V trimming: 1 base; J trimming: 3 bases; junction bases outside the gene matches: 8.

The chain employs TRBV20-1 and TRBJ1-3; D remains unclear. CDR1 is DFQATT and CDR2 is SNEGSKA in the germline V gene (reference sequence). V lost 5 bases and J lost 4, with 12 bases in between. This CDR3 has 13 residues. The CDR3 DNA is TGCAGTGCTCGCCCAGCAGGCGGAAACACCATATATTTT. This translates into CSARPAGGNTIYF.

The chain joins TRBV10-3 to TRBJ2-2; the match to TRBD2 covers 8 bases. The ends lost 2 bases at V and 6 bases at J; junction bases unmatched: 2. The CDR3 totals 14 residues. Germline V gene sequence: CDR1 ENHRY, CDR2 SYGVKD. The CDR3 sequence is CAISEKRESGELFF. CDR3 sequence (DNA): TGTGCCATCAGTGAGAAGCGGGAGTCCGGGGAGCTGTTTTTT.

J is TRBJ2-4 and V is TRBV12-5; 11 bases fit TRBD2. The V segment lost 0 bases and the J segment 7 bases; nucleotides outside the gene matches: 8. The germline gives CDR1 LGHNT, CDR2 FRNRAP. The CDR3 loop spans 17 amino acids. CDR3 protein: CASGLVVAGGPVNIQYF. CDR3 DNA sequence: TGTGCTAGTGGTTTGGTAGTAGCGGGAGGGCCGGTGAACATTCAGTACTTC.

The CDR3 DNA reads as TGTGCCAGCAGTGAACGGACGTGGGAGACCCAGTACTTC. Its protein is CASSERTWETQYF. This chain connects TRBV6-1 to TRBJ2-7; D ambiguous. The J call is uncertain, as TRBJ2-5 better fits the DNA end. Germline CDR1 reads MNHNS; CDR2 reads SASEGT. The CDR3 is 13 residues long.

The rearrangement joins TRBV5-1 to TRBJ2-5, with D perhaps TRBD2 (6 bases). The J call may be incorrect, as the DNA end agrees better with TRBJ2-7. The CDR3 is made up of 14 amino acids. CDR1 SGHRS and CDR2 YFSETQ come from the germline V gene. CDR3 sequence reads: CASSFAGGDGEQYF. The CDR3 DNA sequence: TGCGCCAGCAGCTTTGCCGGGGGAGATGGCGAGCAGTACTTC.

With regard to this clonotype: This could be a read error, since a much larger clone is one nucleotide away. The CDR3 spells CSVGQGADGQFF. The CDR3 bases are TGCAGCGTTGGGCAGGGGGCCGATGGGCAGTTCTTC. The chain uses TRBV29-1 and TRBJ2-1; 8 bases fit TRBD1. There are 12 residues in the CDR3. In germline, CDR1 is SQVTM, CDR2 ANQGSEA. V lost 4 bases and J lost 12; bases outside the gene matches: 8.

Note on this clonotype: The junction differs from germline at one of its ends, possibly a read error. The chain combines TRBV4-1 with TRBJ1-1; unclear D gene. The CDR3 is 14 residues long. Germline V CDR1 and CDR2: MGHRA, YSYEKL. Here the CDR3 reads CASSQDSGGTETFF. The CDR3 DNA follows: TGCGCCAGCAGCCAAGATTCAGGTGGCACTGAAACTTTCTTT.

The chain's CDR3 is CASRSGRPSYNEQFF. CDR3 coding DNA: TGTGCCAGCAGGTCCGGACGGCCCTCCTACAATGAGCAGTTCTTC. The rearrangement links TRBV12-3 or TRBV12-4 to TRBJ2-1; no reliable D call. This CDR3 is 15 amino acids long. V lost 6 bases and J lost 0, with 12 bases in between.

The V and J genes are TRBV12-3 or TRBV12-4 and TRBJ2-1; no definite D call. The CDR3 has 15 residues. V was cut by 3 bases and J by 1 base, with 10 bases left in between. As DNA, the CDR3 is TGTGCCAGCAGTTTCTCTCAGATATCCTACAATGAGCAGTTCTTC. Protein sequence: CASSFSQISYNEQFF.

V usage is TRBV4-1 and J usage is TRBJ2-1, with 10 bases aligning to TRBD1. Per germline, CDR1 MGHRA and CDR2 YSYEKL. After removal of 5 bases from V and 13 bases from J, the junction contained 11 bases not matched to a gene. The CDR3 loop spans 14 amino acids. CDR3 region: CASSLDRGLETQFF. The CDR3 DNA is TGCGCCAGCAGCTTAGACAGGGGGCTGGAGACCCAGTTCTTC.

This clonotype came up a few times. The chain links TRBV3-1 to TRBJ2-3; D gene unclear. The V end was cut by 2 bases, the J end by 6 bases, with 15 bases between. There are 15 residues in the CDR3. Germline assignment: CDR1 LGHDT and CDR2 YNNKEL (reference sequence). The CDR3 loop reads CASSQWWLEGDTQYF. CDR3 DNA sequence: TGTGCCAGCAGCCAATGGTGGCTAGAAGGGGATACGCAGTATTTT.

J is TRBJ2-5 and V is TRBV20-1; D is undetermined. The CDR3 runs 12 residues. Trimming cost V 4 bases and J 2 bases, with 8 bases left between them. The germline V gene encodes CDR1 DFQATT and CDR2 SNEGSKA (reference sequence). The DNA for the CDR3 is TGCAGTGCTACTGCTACTCAAGAGACCCAGTACTTC. It translates to CSATATQETQYF.

The V call is TRBV5-1, the J call TRBJ2-5; the match to TRBD2 covers 12 bases. The germline V gene encodes CDR1 SGHRS and CDR2 YFSETQ. The CDR3 is 14 amino acids. With V trimmed by 6 bases and J by 1 base, 1 base remained unmatched. Here the CDR3 DNA reads TGCGCCAGCACTAGCGGGGGGGCCCAAGAGACCCAGTACTTC. Encoded protein: CASTSGGAQETQYF.

The chain is built from TRBV7-9 and TRBJ2-1, with D hard to call. Trimming cost V 2 bases and J 8 bases, with 7 bases left between them. The CDR3 consists of 12 residues. Germline-derived CDR1 and CDR2 are SEHNR and FQNEAQ (reference sequence). CDR3 sequence (DNA): TGTGCCAGCAGCTTAACTTTCTATGAGCAGTTCTTC. Translated, it gives CASSLTFYEQFF.

This clonotype has only a few counts. The V gene is TRBV20-1, the J gene TRBJ1-5; D remains ambiguous. This CDR3 has 14 amino acids. CDR1 and CDR2 from the germline V gene are DFQATT and SNEGSKA (reference sequence). Between the trimmed V and J ends, which lost 3 bases and 0 bases, there was a span of 9 bases. This chain's CDR3 is CSARRENSNQPQHF. CDR3 coding DNA: TGCAGTGCTAGGCGCGAAAATAGCAATCAGCCCCAGCATTTT.

This clonotype was detected only a few times. V is TRBV2 and J is TRBJ1-1; weak D call: TRBD1 (6 bases). This CDR3 contains 20 residues. Trimming removed 6 bases at V and 1 base at J, with 30 bases between. Germline CDR1 SNHLY, CDR2 FYNNEI. CDR3: CASREIMANLGGWGNTEAFF. The CDR3 DNA follows: TGTGCCAGCAGGGAGATTATGGCTAACTTAGGGGGATGGGGGAACACTGAAGCTTTCTTT.

The chain joins TRBV5-1 to TRBJ2-7, with D unresolved. V shed 9 bases and J shed 3 bases, with 7 bases lying between them. The germline V gene has CDR1 SGHRS and CDR2 YFSETQ. The CDR3 extends over 10 amino acids. For the CDR3, the DNA is TGCGCCATTCCCATCTACGAGCAGTACTTC. It translates to CAIPIYEQYF.

The genes are TRBV15 and TRBJ1-2; 7 positions match TRBD1. The CDR3 is 16 residues long. V shed 1 base, J shed 6 bases, and the junction held 11 bases outside the gene matches. Germline values: CDR1 LNHNV, CDR2 YYDKDF (reference sequence). The CDR3 coding sequence is TGTGCCACCAGCAGAGTTGCGACAGGGCGGGGTGATGGCTACACCTTC. This gives the protein CATSRVATGRGDGYTF.

Note on this clonotype: A much larger clone lies a single base off, so this may be a read error. The chain couples TRBV29-1 to TRBJ2-7; 10 nucleotides match TRBD1. The germline V gene has CDR1 SQVTM and CDR2 ANQGSEA. This CDR3 region has 14 residues. The J segment lost 7 bases and the V segment lost 6 bases, leaving 12 bases of the junction unmatched. The CDR3 sequence is CSVKGQGVYNEQYF. CDR3 in DNA: TGCAGCGTCAAAGGACAGGGGGTATACAATGAGCAGTACTTC.

A few counts support this clonotype. J is TRBJ2-7 and V is TRBV20-1, with a tentative D call TRBD2 (5 bases). V lost 5 bases and J 3 bases, leaving 11 bases between the germline ends. This CDR3 has 12 residues. In germline, CDR1 is DFQATT, CDR2 SNEGSKA (reference sequence). CDR3 in amino acids: CSAFPGVYEQYF. Written as DNA, the CDR3 is TGCAGTGCTTTTCCCGGGGTCTACGAGCAGTACTTC.

The chain uses TRBV12-3 or TRBV12-4 and TRBJ1-2; maybe TRBD1 (6 bases). The CDR3 loop spans 14 amino acids. V was pared by 3 bases and J by 4 bases, with 12 bases between. DNA for the CDR3: TGTGCCAGCAGTTTTTGGCAGGGGACCTATGGCTACACCTTC. This translates into CASSFWQGTYGYTF.

The chain has TRBV7-8 and TRBJ2-1; D tentatively fits TRBD1 or TRBD2 (6 bases each). Looked up from germline, CDR1 is SGHVS and CDR2 is FQNEAQ. V was pared by 0 bases and J by 0 bases, with 15 bases between. The CDR3 length is 18 residues. Written as DNA, the CDR3 is TGTGCCAGCAGCTTAGCGGCCGGGGGCGAAAGCTCCTACAATGAGCAGTTCTTC. Amino acid sequence: CASSLAAGGESSYNEQFF.

The chain joins TRBV11-3 to TRBJ1-2; no firm D call. CDR1 is SGHNT, CDR2 YENEEA, per germline. Trimming removed 10 bases from V and 8 bases from J, with 14 bases in between. The CDR3 covers 11 residues. Written as DNA, the CDR3 is TGTGCCACGGGCCCTGCTGGCGGCTACACCTTC. Protein: CATGPAGGYTF. The entire variable domain, with the rest obtained from reference TRBV11-3 and TRBJ1-2, is as follows: EAGVVQSPRYKIIEKKQPVAFWCNPISGHNTLYWYLQNLGQGPELLIRYENEEAVDDSQLPKDRFSAERLKGVDSTLKIQPAELGDSAVYLCATGPAGGYTFGSGTRLTVV.